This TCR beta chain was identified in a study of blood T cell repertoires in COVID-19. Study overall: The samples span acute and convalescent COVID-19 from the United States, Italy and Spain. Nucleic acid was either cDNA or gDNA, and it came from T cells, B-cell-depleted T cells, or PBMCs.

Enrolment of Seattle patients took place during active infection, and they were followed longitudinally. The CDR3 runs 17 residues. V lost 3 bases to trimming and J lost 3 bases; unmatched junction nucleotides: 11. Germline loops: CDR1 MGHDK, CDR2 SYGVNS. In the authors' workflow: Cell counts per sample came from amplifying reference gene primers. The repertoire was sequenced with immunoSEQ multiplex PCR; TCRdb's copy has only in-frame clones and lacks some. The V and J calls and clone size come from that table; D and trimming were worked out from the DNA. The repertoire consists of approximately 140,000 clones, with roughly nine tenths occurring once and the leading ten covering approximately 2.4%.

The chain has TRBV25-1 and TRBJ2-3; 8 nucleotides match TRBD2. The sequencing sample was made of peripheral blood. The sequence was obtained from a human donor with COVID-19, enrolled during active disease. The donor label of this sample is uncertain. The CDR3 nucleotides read TGTGCCAGCAGTGAGCTGGCGGGGGGCCCGAAGACAGATACGCAGTATTTT. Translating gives CASSELAGGPKTDTQYF.